This TCR beta chain originates from a study of T cell responses to AZD1222 COVID-19 vaccine. General study points: Breadth and depth of Spike-specific TCRs rose after two AZD1222 doses. Among AZD1222 vaccinees, only five to seven were seropositive at baseline.

V shed 2 bases, J shed 3 bases, and the junction held 3 bases outside the gene matches. The germline CDR1 and CDR2 sequences are SGHTA and FQGTGA. The CDR3 is 15 amino acids. Worth noting for this clone: Its target is not known.

Sequencing used immunoSEQ multiplex PCR; TCRdb keeps in-frame clones, though not all of them. Of roughly 97,000 clones detected, about 88% appear once; the ten largest clones hold less than 3%. The sequence was collected from an adult in good health. V usage is TRBV7-3 and J usage is TRBJ2-2, with TRBD2 identical over 7 bases. The sequencing here drew on peripheral blood, taken on day 0 of AZD1222 vaccination. The CDR3 here is CASSLGLGDTGELFF. CDR3 DNA sequence: TGTGCCAGCAGCTTAGGACTAGGGGACACCGGGGAGCTGTTTTTT. The full variable domain, rest sourced from reference TRBV7-3 and TRBJ2-2, is GAGVSQTPSNKVTEKGKYVELRCDPISGHTALYWYRQSLGQGPEFLIYFQGTGAADDSGLPNDRFFAVRPEGSVSTLKIQRTERGDSAVYLCASSLGLGDTGELFFGEGSRLTVL.